Below, 27 T cell receptor beta chains from the same sample are listed, as sequenced in a study of T-cell memory formation after mild COVID-19. In TCRdb, the 5' RACE reads were re-called with MiXCR into one record per CDR3 protein. The sample contains approximately 65,000 distinct CDR3 sequences, 16% of which appear only once. The specimen was PBMCs or a T cell subset sorted from them (not recorded which). The receptors originated from an adult woman who had mild COVID-19 (a few samples of this study predate the infection). Cell type and time point are not known.

This clonotype has more than one count but fewer than ten. The V gene is TRBV11-2, the J gene TRBJ2-1, with TRBD1 matching 11 bases. The germline gives CDR1 SGHAT, CDR2 FQNNGV. The CDR3 sequence is 15 residues long. Losses at the gene ends were 6 bases for V and 7 bases for J; bases not matched to a gene: 8. The CDR3 bases are TGTGCCAGCAGGACCGGGACAGGGGGTCTGAATGAGCAGTTCTTC. It yields the protein CASRTGTGGLNEQFF.

The chain combines TRBV24-1 with TRBJ2-3; 11 nucleotides align to TRBD2. Trimming took 4 bases from V and 5 from J; bases not matched to a gene: 7. In germline, CDR1 is KGHDR, CDR2 SFDVKD. The CDR3 is made up of 16 amino acids. The CDR3 spells CATSDKGLAVRDTQYF. CDR3 in DNA: TGTGCCACCAGTGACAAGGGACTAGCGGTGCGAGATACGCAGTATTTT.

This chain joins TRBV7-6 and TRBJ2-2; D is ambiguous. Trimming took 1 base from V and 2 from J, leaving 11 bases between them. The V gene's germline CDR1 is SGHVS and CDR2 FNYEAQ. CDR3 size: 16 residues. Here the CDR3 DNA reads TGTGCCAGCAGCTTAGGACTGTCGCATAACACCGGGGAGCTGTTTTTT. This sequence encodes CASSLGLSHNTGELFF.

This chain joins TRBV10-3 and TRBJ2-3, with TRBD2 matching over 9 bases. Germline V lookup: CDR1 ENHRY, CDR2 SYGVKD. The V and J ends lost 4 bases and 0 bases, in that order; junction bases with no gene match: 5. This CDR3 comprises 16 residues. CDR3 in DNA: TGTGCCATCAGTGGAGGACTAGCGCTTAGCACAGATACGCAGTATTTT. It yields the protein CAISGGLALSTDTQYF.

The chain links TRBV2 to TRBJ2-1; the D gene could be TRBD1 or TRBD2 (5 bases each). Trimming removed 1 base at V and 5 bases at J, with 12 bases between. The V gene's germline CDR1 is SNHLY and CDR2 FYNNEI. The CDR3 loop spans 15 amino acids. The CDR3 reads CASSEDPGADNEQFF. CDR3 nucleotide sequence: TGTGCCAGCAGTGAAGACCCCGGGGCAGACAATGAGCAGTTCTTC.

This clonotype was seen only a few times. This chain joins TRBV25-1 and TRBJ2-5; 8 nucleotides align to TRBD1. J was trimmed by 2 bases and V by 3 bases; bases with no gene match: 20. CDR1 MGHDK and CDR2 SYGVNS come from the germline V gene. The CDR3 sequence is 20 residues long. The CDR3 coding sequence is TGTGCCAGCAGTGATCAGGGACAGGAGGATGTGTGGGGTTTACAAGAGACCCAGTACTTC. Protein product: CASSDQGQEDVWGLQETQYF.

This rearrangement joins TRBV15 to TRBJ2-2; 7 nucleotides align to TRBD1. V dropped 1 base and J dropped 2; count of bases not matched to a gene: 7. Per the germline V gene, CDR1 is LNHNV and CDR2 is YYDKDF (reference sequence). This CDR3 is 17 amino acids long. In DNA form, the CDR3 reads TGTGCCACCAGCAGAGTTGGGGACAGTACAAACACCGGGGAGCTGTTTTTT. Its protein is CATSRVGDSTNTGELFF.

The V gene is TRBV2, the J gene TRBJ2-7; D is perhaps TRBD2 (5 bases). Per germline, CDR1 SNHLY and CDR2 FYNNEI. The CDR3 is 16 residues long. V lost 1 base, J lost 0 bases, and 13 bases lay in between. The CDR3 coding sequence is TGTGCCAGCAGTGAAGTATCCTGGACTCCCTCCTACGAGCAGTACTTC. The encoded protein is CASSEVSWTPSYEQYF.

The chain joins TRBV7-9 to TRBJ2-6; D is undetermined. V was shortened by 4 bases and J by 0 bases, with 4 bases between the two germline ends. CDR1 and CDR2 (germline): SEHNR, FQNEAQ (reference sequence). This CDR3 comprises 14 residues. This CDR3 reads CASSSLSGANVLTF. CDR3 bases: TGTGCCAGCAGCTCCCTCTCTGGGGCCAACGTCCTGACTTTC.

The chain couples TRBV5-1 to TRBJ2-7; tentatively, D is TRBD2 (6 bases). The CDR3 loop spans 15 amino acids. V lost 0 bases to trimming and J lost 3 bases, with 13 bases between them. CDR1 SGHRS and CDR2 YFSETQ come from the germline V gene. The CDR3 DNA reads TGCGCCAGCAGCTTGGAAGCGGGTCGGAGCTACGAGCAGTACTTC. This translates into CASSLEAGRSYEQYF. Using reference TRBV5-1 and TRBJ2-7 for the parts outside the CDR3, the full variable domain is KAGVTQTPRYLIKTRGQQVTLSCSPISGHRSVSWYQQTPGQGLQFLFEYFSETQRNKGNFPGRFSGRQFSNSRSEMNVSTLELGDSALYLCASSLEAGRSYEQYFGPGTRLTVT.

This clonotype was counted between two and nine times. This chain's CDR3 is CASSLAAGSTDTQYF. The CDR3 bases are TGTGCCAGCAGCTTAGCAGCGGGGAGCACAGATACGCAGTATTTT. The chain carries TRBV7-6 and TRBJ2-3, with TRBD2 identical over 7 bases. This CDR3 spans 15 amino acids. Germline assignment: CDR1 SGHVS and CDR2 FNYEAQ. V was pared by 0 bases and J by 0 bases, with 0 bases of the junction left unmatched.

In this sample, this clonotype turned up a few times. This chain connects TRBV7-8 to TRBJ1-3; D is ambiguous. Trimming left V 1 base short and J 0 bases short, with 13 bases between. The CDR3 covers 17 residues. Germline V gene sequence: CDR1 SGHVS, CDR2 FQNEAQ. CDR3 nucleotides: TGTGCCAGCAGCTTAGAGAGGAATCCCTACTCTGGAAACACCATATATTTT. Amino acid sequence: CASSLERNPYSGNTIYF.

This clonotype turned up a few times. The chain uses TRBV7-9 and TRBJ1-4; weak D call: TRBD1 (5 bases). The V gene's germline CDR1 is SEHNR and CDR2 FQNEAQ (reference sequence). This CDR3 is built from 15 residues. Trimming shortened V by 1 base and J by 5 bases, and 11 bases separated the two germline ends. The chain's CDR3 is CASSLGDSPNEKLFF. CDR3 sequence (DNA): TGTGCCAGCAGCTTAGGAGACAGCCCGAATGAAAAACTGTTTTTT.

This clonotype was seen at least ten times. This sequence joins TRBV12-3 or TRBV12-4 and TRBJ2-3, with 9 bases matching TRBD2. V gave up 1 base and J gave up 1 base; unmatched junction bases: 3. The CDR3 runs 16 residues. CDR3 DNA: TGTGCCAGCAGTTTAGAGCGGGAGGTAGGCACAGATACGCAGTATTTT. This codes for CASSLEREVGTDTQYF.

This clonotype was recorded a few times. This sequence joins TRBV7-9 and TRBJ2-1; TRBD1 matches 8 bases. The junction had 6 bases not matched to a gene; V was cut back by 5 bases and J by 0 bases. Germline-derived CDR1 and CDR2 are SEHNR and FQNEAQ (reference sequence). CDR3 length: 16 amino acids. CDR3 nucleotide sequence: TGTGCCAGCAGCCCATGGACAGGGAGCTCCTACAATGAGCAGTTCTTC. Protein sequence: CASSPWTGSSYNEQFF.

This clonotype was counted between two and nine times. V and J are TRBV6-5 and TRBJ2-1, with TRBD2 matching over 10 bases. This CDR3 spans 12 amino acids. The germline CDR1 and CDR2 sequences are MNHEY and SVGAGI. Trimming took 10 bases from V and 9 from J; bases not matched to a gene: 6. The CDR3 reads CATEREGSEQFF. The CDR3 bases are TGTGCCACGGAGCGGGAGGGGAGTGAGCAGTTCTTC.

By share of the sample, this clonotype is medium-sized (0.01 to 0.1%). This chain uses TRBV20-1 with TRBJ2-2; 12 bases are shared with TRBD2. The germline V gene has CDR1 DFQATT and CDR2 SNEGSKA (reference sequence). CDR3 length: 19 residues. V lost 5 bases to trimming and J lost 3 bases; unmatched junction nucleotides: 16. The CDR3 sequence is CSARVQQGTSGRYTGELFF. The DNA of the CDR3 is TGCAGTGCTCGGGTACAACAGGGAACTAGCGGGAGGTACACCGGGGAGCTGTTTTTT.

By share of the sample, this clonotype is medium-sized. The chain joins TRBV21-1 to TRBJ2-5; the table's D call TRBD1 went unverified against the DNA. TRBV21-1 is flagged as a pseudogene. CDR3 size: 16 residues. The CDR3 region is CASSKCTGTGEETQYF. The DNA for the CDR3 is TGTGCCAGCAGCAAATGCACAGGGACAGGGGAAGAGACCCAGTACTTC.

This clonotype was detected a few times. J is TRBJ2-4 and V is TRBV6-5; tentative D call: TRBD2 (7 bases). The CDR3 runs 14 residues. Trimming took off 0 bases at V and 9 bases at J, with 12 bases between the two ends. The germline gives CDR1 MNHEY, CDR2 SVGAGI. This CDR3 reads CASSYSGGEGIQYF. For the CDR3, the DNA is TGTGCCAGCAGTTACTCAGGGGGGGAGGGCATTCAGTACTTC.

This chain uses TRBV27 with TRBJ2-1, with D possibly matching TRBD1 (5 bases). CDR3 length equals 15 residues. Trimming took 5 bases from V and 5 from J, leaving 16 bases between them. From germline, CDR1 is MNHEY and CDR2 SMNVEV (reference sequence). CDR3 sequence: CASSPQATPHNEQFF. The CDR3 DNA reads as TGTGCCAGCAGTCCACAGGCGACCCCCCACAATGAGCAGTTCTTC.

This clonotype has more than one count but fewer than ten. The chain uses TRBV5-5 and TRBJ2-7; a possible D gene is TRBD1 (6 bases). The CDR3 has 12 residues. Germline-derived CDR1 and CDR2 are SGHKS and YYEKEE (reference sequence). Trimming removed 4 bases at V and 7 bases at J, with 12 bases between. DNA for the CDR3: TGTGCCAGCAGCGAAACAGGGTGGGAGCAGTACTTC. This encodes CASSETGWEQYF.

The chain uses TRBV4-2 and TRBJ2-3; 8 bases map to TRBD2. Germline V CDR1 and CDR2: LGHNA, YNFKEQ. The CDR3 length is 17 residues. The V segment lost 1 base and the J segment 2 bases; nucleotides outside the gene matches: 8. The DNA of the CDR3 is TGTGCCAGCAGCCAAGCCCCTCCCGGGGGGGTCACAGATACGCAGTATTTT. Translating it yields CASSQAPPGGVTDTQYF.

V and J are TRBV3-1 and TRBJ2-1; 12 bases agree with TRBD2. CDR1 and CDR2 from the germline V gene are LGHDT and YNNKEL (reference sequence). The CDR3 runs to 17 residues. Unmatched junction bases numbered 13, after V lost 1 base and J lost 12 bases. CDR3 bases: TGTGCCAGCAGCCAAGGACTAGCGGGAGAGACGTGGTCTGGGCAGTTCTTC. It is translated as CASSQGLAGETWSGQFF.

This clonotype came up a few times. The CDR3: CSAPGQGPKGQFF. DNA for the CDR3: TGCAGTGCGCCGGGACAGGGCCCTAAGGGGCAGTTCTTC. The chain recombines TRBV20-1 with TRBJ2-1; 9 bases are a match to TRBD1. Germline CDR1 DFQATT, CDR2 SNEGSKA (reference sequence). The CDR3 has 13 amino acids. V lost 6 bases to trimming and J lost 12 bases; unmatched junction nucleotides: 12.

This clonotype has just a few counts. This sequence joins TRBV20-1 and TRBJ2-1; D possibly uses TRBD1 or TRBD2 (5 bases each). V lost 4 bases to trimming and J lost 0 bases, with 13 bases between them. There are 15 residues in the CDR3. The germline gives CDR1 DFQATT, CDR2 SNEGSKA (reference sequence). The CDR3: CSATSGTYSYNEQFF. The DNA of the CDR3 is TGCAGTGCTACTTCGGGGACGTACTCCTACAATGAGCAGTTCTTC.

This clonotype has a handful of counts. This chain connects TRBV2 to TRBJ2-7; 14 bases are shared with TRBD2. V lost 6 bases to trimming and J lost 2 bases; unmatched junction nucleotides: 9. The CDR3 consists of 17 residues. Germline CDR1 SNHLY, CDR2 FYNNEI. CDR3 sequence: CASRPPGTSGGPYEQYF. CDR3 nucleotides: TGTGCCAGCAGACCACCGGGGACTAGCGGGGGACCCTACGAGCAGTACTTC.

The chain combines TRBV6-6 with TRBJ2-5, with 7 bases aligning to TRBD2. V lost 0 bases and J lost 5; bases outside the gene matches: 9. There are 16 residues in the CDR3. The germline CDR1 and CDR2 sequences are MNHNY and SVGAGI (reference sequence). The CDR3 region is CASSYSRQGGWETQYF. In nucleotides, the CDR3 is TGTGCCAGCAGTTACTCTAGGCAGGGAGGGTGGGAGACCCAGTACTTC.